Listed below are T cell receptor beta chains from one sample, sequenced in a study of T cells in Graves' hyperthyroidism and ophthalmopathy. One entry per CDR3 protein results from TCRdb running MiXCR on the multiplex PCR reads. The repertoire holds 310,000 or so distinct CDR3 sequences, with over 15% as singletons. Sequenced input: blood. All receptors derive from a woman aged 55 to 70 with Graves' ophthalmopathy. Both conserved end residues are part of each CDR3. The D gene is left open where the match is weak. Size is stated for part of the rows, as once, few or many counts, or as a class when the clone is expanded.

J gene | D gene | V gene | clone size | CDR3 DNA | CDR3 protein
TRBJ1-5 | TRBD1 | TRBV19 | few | TGTGCCAGTAGTTCACCCCCCGGGACAGGGAGCAATCAGCCCCAGCATTTT | CASSSPPGTGSNQPQHF
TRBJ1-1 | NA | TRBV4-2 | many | TGTGCCAGCAGCCAAGATCCAACACGCATGAACACTGAAGCTTTCTTT | CASSQDPTRMNTEAFF
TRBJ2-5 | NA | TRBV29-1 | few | TGCAGCGTTGAAGTAAACCGCCAAGAGACCCAGTACTTC | CSVEVNRQETQYF
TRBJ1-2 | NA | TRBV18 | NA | TGTGCCAGCTCACCACTTTCCAGGGCGTATGGCTACACCTTC | CASSPLSRAYGYTF
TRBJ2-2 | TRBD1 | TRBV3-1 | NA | TGTGCCAGCAGCCAAGGGACAGGGGTCGTGGAGCTGTTTTTT | CASSQGTGVVELFF
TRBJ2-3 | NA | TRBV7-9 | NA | TGTGCCAGCAGCTTCCCCTCCGGGACTAGCACAGATACGCAGTATTTT | CASSFPSGTSTDTQYF
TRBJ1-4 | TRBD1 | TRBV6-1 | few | TGTGCCAGCTCCCCAACCGGGACAGGGGATGAAAAACTGTTTTTT | CASSPTGTGDEKLFF
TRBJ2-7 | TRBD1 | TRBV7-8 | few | TGTGCCAGCAGCCTACAGGGGCGACGGAGCTACGAGCAGTACTTC | CASSLQGRRSYEQYF
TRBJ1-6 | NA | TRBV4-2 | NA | TGTGCCAGCAGCCAAGATTTGGGGGGCCAGAGCTCCTATAATTCACCCCTCCACTTT | CASSQDLGGQSSYNSPLHF
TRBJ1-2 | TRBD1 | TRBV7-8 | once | TGTGCCAGCAGCTTGGGGACAGGGGACGGCTACACCTTC | CASSLGTGDGYTF
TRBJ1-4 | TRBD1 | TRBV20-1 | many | TGCAGTGTATCCGACAGGGGCGGCGGAAAACTGTTTTTT | CSVSDRGGGKLFF
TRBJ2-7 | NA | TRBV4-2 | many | TGTGCCAGCAGCCAAGGGGTGAGGGACGAGCAGTACTTC | CASSQGVRDEQYF
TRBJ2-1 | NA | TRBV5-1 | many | TGCGCCAGCAGCTTGGGACCTCCCAACAATGAGCAGTTCTTC | CASSLGPPNNEQFF
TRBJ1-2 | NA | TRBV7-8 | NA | TGTGCCAGCAGCCCCCACAGGGACCGGAATGGCTACACCTTC | CASSPHRDRNGYTF
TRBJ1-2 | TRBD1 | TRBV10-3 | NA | TGTGCCACCAGGGGGAATTCAGATGGCTACACCTTC | CATRGNSDGYTF
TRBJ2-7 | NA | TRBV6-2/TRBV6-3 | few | TGTGCCAGCAGCCAGTCAGGGGTTCCCACCTACGAGCAGTACTTC | CASSQSGVPTYEQYF
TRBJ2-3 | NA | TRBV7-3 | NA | TGTGCCAGCAGCGAGACGGGTGAGGTCGGGGATACGCAGTATTTT | CASSETGEVGDTQYF
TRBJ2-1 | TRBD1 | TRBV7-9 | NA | TGTGCCAGCAGTTTGGAAGGGGGCGGTGAGCAGTTCTTC | CASSLEGGGEQFF
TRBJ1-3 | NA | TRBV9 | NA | TGTGCCAGCAGCGCCCGCGGCGTCTCTGGAAACACCATATATTTT | CASSARGVSGNTIYF
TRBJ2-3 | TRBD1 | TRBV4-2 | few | TGTGCCAGCAGCCAAGATGGGGACAGTTTGGGAGATACGCAGTATTTT | CASSQDGDSLGDTQYF
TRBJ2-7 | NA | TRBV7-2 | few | TGTGCCAGCAGCTTAGTTGCTGGCTCCTACGGGCAGTACTTC | CASSLVAGSYGQYF
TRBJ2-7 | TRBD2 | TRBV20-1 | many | TGCAGTTCCTACTTTCGGGAGGGCTCCTACGAGCAGTACTTC | CSSYFREGSYEQYF
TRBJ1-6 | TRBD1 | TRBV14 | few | TGTGCCAGCAGCCAAGATCATCAGGCAGGGGGCGCGGATAATTCACCCCTCCACTTT | CASSQDHQAGGADNSPLHF
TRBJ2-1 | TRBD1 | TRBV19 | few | TGTGCCAGTAGTATGAGGACAGGGAGCGATGAGCAGTTCTTC | CASSMRTGSDEQFF
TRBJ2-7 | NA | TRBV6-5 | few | TGTGCCAGCAGTTACCAGCATGGGTCCTACGAGCAGTACTTC | CASSYQHGSYEQYF
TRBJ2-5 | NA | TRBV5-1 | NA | TGCGCCAGCAGCTTGGGTCCAGGCCTAGGAGGAGAGACCCAGTACTTC | CASSLGPGLGGETQYF
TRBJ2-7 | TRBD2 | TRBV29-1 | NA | TGCAGCGTTGACACCCCGGGACGGGGGGGCGATAGCTACGAGCAGTACTTC | CSVDTPGRGGDSYEQYF
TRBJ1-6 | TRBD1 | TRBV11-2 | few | TGTGCCAGCACTCTGGGACAGGGGAAAAATTCACCCCTCCACTTT | CASTLGQGKNSPLHF
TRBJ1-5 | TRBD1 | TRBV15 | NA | TGTGCCACCAGCAGAGATCCAGGGGGCCACCAGCCCCAGCATTTT | CATSRDPGGHQPQHF
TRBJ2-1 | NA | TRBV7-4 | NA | TGTGCCAGCAGCTTAGCGGGGGCTAGCGGATTCTACAATGAGCAGTTCTTC | CASSLAGASGFYNEQFF
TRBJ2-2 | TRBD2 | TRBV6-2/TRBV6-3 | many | TGTGCCAGCAGTTACTCCCCGTCTAGCGGGAGCACCGGGGAGCTGTTTTTT | CASSYSPSSGSTGELFF
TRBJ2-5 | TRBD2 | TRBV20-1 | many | TGCAGTGCTCGACCCCCTAGCGGGGGGAAAACACAAGAGACCCAGTACTTC | CSARPPSGGKTQETQYF
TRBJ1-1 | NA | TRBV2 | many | TGTGCCAGCAGTGAAGGTCTAGTTGAGAACACTGAAGCTTTCTTT | CASSEGLVENTEAFF
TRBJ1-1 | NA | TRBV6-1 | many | TGTGCCAGCAGTGAAGCGAGACAAAGTGAAGCTTTCTTT | CASSEARQSEAFF
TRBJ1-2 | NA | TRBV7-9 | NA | TGTGCCAGCAGCTTGACACAAGCCTATGGCTACACCTTC | CASSLTQAYGYTF
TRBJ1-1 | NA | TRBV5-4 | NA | TGTGCCAGCAGCTTTGTACTGGGGGGAGCGGCTGAAGCTTTCTTT | CASSFVLGGAAEAFF
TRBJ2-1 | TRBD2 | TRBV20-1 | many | TGCAGTGCTTTGGACAGAGGGACTAGCGGGAGAGGTGAGCAGTTCTTC | CSALDRGTSGRGEQFF
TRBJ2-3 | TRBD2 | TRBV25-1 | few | TGTGCCAGCAGTGAATTCGGGGGGTTACACACAGATACGCAGTATTTT | CASSEFGGLHTDTQYF
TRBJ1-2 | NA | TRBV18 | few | TGTGCCAGCTCCCCTGGGGTTGGGGCTTCCTATGGCTACACCTTC | CASSPGVGASYGYTF
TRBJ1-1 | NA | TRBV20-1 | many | TGCAGTGCTAGAGAGACAGGGAACACTGAAGCTTTCTTT | CSARETGNTEAFF
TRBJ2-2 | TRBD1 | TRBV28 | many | TGTGCCAGCAAACAACAGGGGACCGGGGAGCTGTTTTTT | CASKQQGTGELFF
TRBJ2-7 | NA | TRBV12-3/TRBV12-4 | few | TGTGCCAGCAGTTTTGGCCAGGTCGTACTCTACGAGCAGTACTTC | CASSFGQVVLYEQYF
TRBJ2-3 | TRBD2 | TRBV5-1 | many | TGCGCCAGCAGGGAGGGTGCTAGCGGAAACACAGATACGCAGTATTTT | CASREGASGNTDTQYF
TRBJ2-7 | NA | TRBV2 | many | TGTGCCAGTGCGGAGGGAGCGACCTACGAGCAGTACTTC | CASAEGATYEQYF
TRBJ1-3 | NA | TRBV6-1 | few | TGTGCCACCTACCCGAATTCGGGGATCGCTGGAAACACCATATATTTT | CATYPNSGIAGNTIYF
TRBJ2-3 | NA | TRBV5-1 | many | TGCGCCAGCAGACACCCGGGACTGAGCACAGATACGCAGTATTTT | CASRHPGLSTDTQYF
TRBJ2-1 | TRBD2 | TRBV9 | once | TGTGCCAGCAGCGTAGAGGGGCGGGGGGTCGAGCAGTTCTTC | CASSVEGRGVEQFF
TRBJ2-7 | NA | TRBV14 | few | TGTGCCAGCAGCCAAGATGTTTCCTTGGAGCAGTACTTC | CASSQDVSLEQYF
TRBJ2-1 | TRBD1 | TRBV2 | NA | TGTGCCAGCAGTGGGGACAGGGGGGTCTCCTACAATGAGCAGTTCTTC | CASSGDRGVSYNEQFF
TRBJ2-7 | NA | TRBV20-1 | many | TGCAGTGCTAGTTCGGGAAACGAGCAGTACTTC | CSASSGNEQYF
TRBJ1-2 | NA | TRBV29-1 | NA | TGCAGCGTTGAAGGGCTTTTCAACTATGGCTACACCTTC | CSVEGLFNYGYTF
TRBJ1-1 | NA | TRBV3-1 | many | TGTGCCAGCAGCCCAACGGACCGAGGCACTGAAGCTTTCTTT | CASSPTDRGTEAFF
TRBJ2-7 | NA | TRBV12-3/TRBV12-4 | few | TGTGCCAGCAGTTTATCTGGGGTTGACGAGCAGTACTTC | CASSLSGVDEQYF